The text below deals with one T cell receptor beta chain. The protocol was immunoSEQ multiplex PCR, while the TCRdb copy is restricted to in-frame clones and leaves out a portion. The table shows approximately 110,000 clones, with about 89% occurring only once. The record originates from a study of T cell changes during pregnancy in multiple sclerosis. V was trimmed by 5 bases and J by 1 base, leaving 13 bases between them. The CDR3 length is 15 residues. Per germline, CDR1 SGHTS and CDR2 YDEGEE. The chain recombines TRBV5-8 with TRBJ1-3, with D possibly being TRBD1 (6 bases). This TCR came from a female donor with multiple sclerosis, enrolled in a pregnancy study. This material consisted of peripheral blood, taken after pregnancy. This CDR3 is CASSFGQQSGNTIYF. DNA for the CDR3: TGTGCCAGCAGTTTCGGACAGCAGTCTGGAAACACCATATATTTT.